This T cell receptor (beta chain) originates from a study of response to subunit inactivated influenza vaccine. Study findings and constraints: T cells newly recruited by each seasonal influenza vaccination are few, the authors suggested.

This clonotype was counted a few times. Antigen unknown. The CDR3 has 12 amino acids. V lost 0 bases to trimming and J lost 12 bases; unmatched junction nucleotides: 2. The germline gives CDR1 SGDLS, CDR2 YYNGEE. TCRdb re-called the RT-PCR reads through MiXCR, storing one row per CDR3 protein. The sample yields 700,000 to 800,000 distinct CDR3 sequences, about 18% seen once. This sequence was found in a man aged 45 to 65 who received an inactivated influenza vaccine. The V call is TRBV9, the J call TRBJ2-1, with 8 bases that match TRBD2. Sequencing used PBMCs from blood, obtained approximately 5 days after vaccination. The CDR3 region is CASSVASGLQFF. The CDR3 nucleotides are TGTGCCAGCAGCGTAGCTAGCGGGTTGCAGTTCTTC.